This T cell receptor beta chain was recovered during a study of regulatory T cells in long-lasting Graves disease. The study, taken as a whole, reports: Small sample size may have lowered accuracy.

TCR beta libraries were built with iRepertoire HTBI primers and Arm-PCR of CDR3 regions. TCRdb recomputed calls from the multiplex PCR reads with MiXCR, one row per CDR3 protein. This table has about 660,000 distinct CDR3 sequences, approximately 29% appearing once. As regards this clonotype: Its target is unknown.

The germline gives CDR1 SGDLS, CDR2 YYNGEE. The CDR3 is made up of 14 amino acids. Deletions cut 3 bases from V and 5 bases from J, with 14 bases between. Documented time point: persistent/refractory GD, antithyroid drugs over 5 years with positive TRAb. The TCR library was made from RNA that had been extracted from PBMCs in TRIzol. The sample was peripheral blood mononuclear cells (PBMCs), taken when the disease was refractory, from a patient treated with antithyroid drugs. This TCR derives from a female donor with Graves disease. The chain combines TRBV9 with TRBJ2-5; perhaps TRBD1 as D (6 bases). CDR3 protein: CASSATRGFETQYF. CDR3 DNA: TGTGCCAGCAGCGCGACGAGGGGGTTCGAGACCCAGTACTTC.